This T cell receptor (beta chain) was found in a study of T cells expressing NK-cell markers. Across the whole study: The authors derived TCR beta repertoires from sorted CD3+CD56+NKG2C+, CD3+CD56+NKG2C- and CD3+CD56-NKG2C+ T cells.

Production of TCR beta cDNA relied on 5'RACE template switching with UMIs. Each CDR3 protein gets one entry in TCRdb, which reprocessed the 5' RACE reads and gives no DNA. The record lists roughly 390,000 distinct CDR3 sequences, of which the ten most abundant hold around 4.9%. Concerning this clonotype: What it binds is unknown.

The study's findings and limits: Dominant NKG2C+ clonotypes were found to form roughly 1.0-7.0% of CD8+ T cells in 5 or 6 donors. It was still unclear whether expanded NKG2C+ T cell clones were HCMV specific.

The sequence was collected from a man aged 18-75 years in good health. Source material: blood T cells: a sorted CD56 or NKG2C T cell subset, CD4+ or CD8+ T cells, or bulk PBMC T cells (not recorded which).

CDR3: CSARDRANEKLFF. The genes are TRBV20-1 and TRBJ1-4; TCRdb reports TRBD1, a call that lacks DNA to check it against. CDR1 and CDR2 (germline): DFQATT, SNEGSKA (reference sequence). The CDR3 loop spans 13 amino acids.